This T cell receptor beta chain was recorded in a study of cytomegalovirus exposure and HLA in healthy donors. Study-level points and caveats: Productive status was seen about 87% or about 30% of the time for most TCR beta V segments in an earlier analysis. Among the sequence variants, a highly shared cluster was likely an artifact of sequencing.

PCR primers comprised 60 Vbeta and 13 Jbeta primers. Sequencing was performed with immunoSEQ multiplex PCR; in TCRdb, only in-frame clones are kept and a portion is missing. The sample lists about 120,000 clones; around 86% were seen once. The CDR3 spans 14 residues. CDR1 and CDR2 (germline): LNHDA, SQIVND (reference sequence). The V gene lost 6 bases and the J gene lost 0 bases, with 11 bases spanning the gap. In regard to this clone: As yet, its antigen is unknown.

Specimen: PBMCs. The V gene is TRBV19, the J gene TRBJ1-1; maybe TRBD1 (5 bases). This clonotype was obtained from a man younger than 45 in good health and CMV-seronegative. The CDR3 DNA is TGTGCCAGTAGCTCCCCAGGGATGAACACTGAAGCTTTCTTT. Translated: CASSSPGMNTEAFF.